This section outlines one T cell receptor beta chain sequence together with its context. Its antigen remains unknown. The entry originates in a study of T-cell memory formation after mild COVID-19. The overall study: For the most part, TCR clusters were specific to one donor.

Regarding the study as a whole: The pre-infection memory compartment contained some responding clones, suggesting cross-reactive memory joined.

TCRdb called the 5' RACE reads again in MiXCR, with one record for every CDR3 protein. The sample has 200,000 to 250,000 distinct CDR3 sequences, 16% seen once. This receptor was taken from a man in his late teens or twenties who had mild COVID-19 (a few samples of this study predate the infection). Cell type and time point are not known. The sample comprised PBMCs or a T cell subset sorted from them (not recorded which).

CDR3 in DNA: TGCGCCAGCAGCTTGGGAGGTATGGACAATCAGCCCCAGCATTTT. It yields the protein CASSLGGMDNQPQHF. The chain combines TRBV5-1 with TRBJ1-5, with D uncertain. The germline V gene has CDR1 SGHRS and CDR2 YFSETQ. The CDR3 is made up of 15 amino acids. The germline V and J ends were trimmed by 0 bases and 3 bases, with 10 bases remaining between them. The full variable domain, its missing parts supplied by reference TRBV5-1 and TRBJ1-5, is KAGVTQTPRYLIKTRGQQVTLSCSPISGHRSVSWYQQTPGQGLQFLFEYFSETQRNKGNFPGRFSGRQFSNSRSEMNVSTLELGDSALYLCASSLGGMDNQPQHFGDGTRLSIL.